This entry describes one TCR beta chain. With 60 Vbeta and 13 Jbeta primers, the PCR was carried out. In the authors' methods: Later reanalysis found approximately 76 million unique TCR beta chains, 10 million to 14 million of them shared. The protocol was immunoSEQ multiplex PCR, while the TCRdb copy is restricted to in-frame clones and leaves out a portion. That table is the source of V, J and clone size, and D and trimming were worked out from the DNA. The sample comprises 130,000 or so clones, 60% to 85% of which are singletons, and approximately 1.5% rests with the top ten. This record comes from a study of cytomegalovirus exposure and HLA in healthy donors. About the research overall: Prior work identified under 130 million unique TCR beta sequences in approximately 200 million T cells.

V gave up 1 base and J gave up 4 bases, with 12 bases separating them. Germline assignment: CDR1 SGHRS and CDR2 YFSETQ. The CDR3 length is 15 residues. Those who donated were healthy bone marrow donors. This sequence originates from a woman aged 18 to 35 in good health and CMV-seronegative. The chain combines TRBV5-1 with TRBJ2-1; D gene unclear. The specimen was PBMCs. The CDR3 region is CASSLSLQSYNEQFF. In DNA, the CDR3 is TGCGCCAGCAGCTTGAGTTTACAGTCTTACAATGAGCAGTTCTTC.